The next 10 T cell receptor beta chains were all read from a single sample in a study of neurological immune-mediated disorders. Using its own MiXCR run on the 5' RACE reads, TCRdb lists one record per CDR3 protein. The sample carries some 79,000 distinct CDR3 sequences, around 14% recorded once. The sequenced material came from PBMCs. The receptors come from a woman aged 45 to 65 in good health.

This clonotype was counted between two and nine times. A single base separates this from a much larger clone, so it may be a read error. This rearrangement joins TRBV28 to TRBJ1-4, with D hard to call. Germline CDR1 reads MDHEN; CDR2 reads SYDVKM. Trimming removed 10 bases from V and 11 bases from J, with 20 bases in between. The CDR3 is 13 amino acids. CDR3 nucleotides: TGTGCCAACAGCCCCGGAGTCGGTGGGAAACTGTTTTTT. As protein: CANSPGVGGKLFF. Combining the CDR3 with reference TRBV28 and TRBJ1-4 gives the whole variable domain DVKVTQSSRYLVKRTGEKVFLECVQDMDHENMFWYRQDPGLGLRLIYFSYDVKMKEKGDIPEGYSVSREKKERFSLILESASTNQTSMYLCANSPGVGGKLFFGSGTQLSVL.

Comments on this clonotype: The junction shows a germline mismatch at one end, possibly a read error. The chain joins TRBV20-1 to TRBJ2-3; TRBD2 matches at 13 bases. The CDR3 is made up of 15 amino acids. Germline lookup yields CDR1 DFQATT and CDR2 SNEGSKA (reference sequence). DNA for the CDR3: TGCAGTGCGATAACTAGCGGGGGGGCGACAGATACACAGTATTTT. Protein sequence: CSAITSGGATDTQYF.

Comments on this clonotype: One end of the junction is discordant with germline, which a read error may explain. The chain employs TRBV11-2 and TRBJ2-7; 9 nucleotides agree with TRBD2. From germline, CDR1 is SGHAT and CDR2 FQNNGV. The CDR3 length is 14 residues. CDR3 protein: CVSSLERGAYEQYF. In DNA, the CDR3 is TGTGTCAGCAGCTTAGAGCGGGGGGCCTACGAGCAGTACTTC.

This clonotype was counted many times. The rearrangement links TRBV28 to TRBJ1-2; D remains ambiguous. Germline V gene data show CDR1 as MDHEN and CDR2 as SYDVKM. The length of the CDR3 is 10 residues. V was shortened by 9 bases and J by 6 bases, with 8 bases between the two germline ends. The CDR3 DNA is TGTGCCAGTCAACGGGATGGCTACACCTTC. Its protein is CASQRDGYTF.

This clonotype was detected ten times or more. The chain joins TRBV5-1 to TRBJ2-1, with 7 nucleotides matching TRBD2. The V gene end was trimmed by 4 bases and the J gene end by 2 bases; junction bases not matched to a gene: 9. CDR1 and CDR2 (germline): SGHRS, YFSETQ. The CDR3 totals 16 residues. The CDR3 DNA reads as TGCGCCAGCAGCCCGGGGGTGGGGGGGACCTACAATGAGCAGTTCTTC. Its protein product is CASSPGVGGTYNEQFF.

A note on this clonotype: A junction end diverges from the germline sequence, so it may reflect a read error. The chain recombines TRBV5-5 with TRBJ2-1, with no clear D. This CDR3 comprises 13 residues. Germline V gene sequence: CDR1 SGHKS, CDR2 YYEKEE (reference sequence). This chain's CDR3 is CASSLTEYNEQFF. The CDR3 region has the DNA TGCGCCAGCAGCTTGACCGAGTACAATGAGCAGTTCTTC.

This clonotype was detected many times. V usage is TRBV7-2 and J usage is TRBJ1-2; no reliable D call. This CDR3 has 12 amino acids. Trimming took off 2 bases at V and 13 bases at J, with 14 bases between the two ends. From germline, CDR1 is SGHTA and CDR2 FQGNSA. This chain's CDR3 is CASSLLGDPSTF. The CDR3 DNA follows: TGTGCCAGCAGCTTACTTGGGGATCCGTCCACCTTC.

This clonotype was seen repeatedly, ten times or more. The J gene is TRBJ1-1, the V gene TRBV7-2, with TRBD1 identical over 7 bases. The CDR3 extends over 13 amino acids. The germline V gene encodes CDR1 SGHTA and CDR2 FQGNSA. The V gene end was trimmed by 5 bases and the J gene end by 4 bases; junction bases not matched to a gene: 4. The CDR3 is CASSPQGPTEAFF. The CDR3 coding sequence is TGTGCCAGCAGCCCACAGGGGCCCACTGAAGCTTTCTTT.

The table lists this clonotype with many counts. The chain recombines TRBV3-1 with TRBJ2-7; D gene uncertain. The germline V gene encodes CDR1 LGHDT and CDR2 YNNKEL (reference sequence). V dropped 0 bases and J dropped 4 bases, with 13 bases sitting between them. This CDR3 comprises 15 residues. The CDR3 is CASSQDHEVAYEQYF. DNA of the CDR3: TGTGCCAGCAGCCAAGATCACGAGGTTGCATACGAGCAGTACTTC.

The table lists this clonotype with many counts. This chain joins TRBV20-1 and TRBJ2-5; D unclear. The CDR3 is 15 amino acids. Between the trimmed V and J ends, which lost 5 bases and 3 bases, there was a span of 19 bases. The germline V gene has CDR1 DFQATT and CDR2 SNEGSKA (reference sequence). The chain's CDR3 is CSAAPLRTEEETQYF. CDR3 in DNA: TGCAGTGCTGCCCCCTTACGGACGGAAGAAGAGACCCAGTACTTC.